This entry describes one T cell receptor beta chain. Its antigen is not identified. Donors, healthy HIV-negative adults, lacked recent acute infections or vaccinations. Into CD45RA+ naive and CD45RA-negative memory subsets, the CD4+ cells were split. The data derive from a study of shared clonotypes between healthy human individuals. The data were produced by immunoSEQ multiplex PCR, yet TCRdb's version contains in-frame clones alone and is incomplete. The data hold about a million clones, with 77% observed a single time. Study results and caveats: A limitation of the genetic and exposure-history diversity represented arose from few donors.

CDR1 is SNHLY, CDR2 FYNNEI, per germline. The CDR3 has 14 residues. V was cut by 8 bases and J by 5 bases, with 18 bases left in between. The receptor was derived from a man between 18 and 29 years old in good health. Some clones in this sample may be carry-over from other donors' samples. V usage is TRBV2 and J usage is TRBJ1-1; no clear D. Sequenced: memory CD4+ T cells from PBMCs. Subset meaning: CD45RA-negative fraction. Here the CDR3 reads CASQNLTPGTEAFF. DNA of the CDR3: TGTGCCAGCCAAAACCTGACCCCGGGGACTGAAGCTTTCTTT.